Listed below are T cell receptor beta chains from one sample, sequenced in a study of Graves' ophthalmopathy and Graves' hyperthyroidism. Each CDR3 protein gets one entry after TCRdb re-called the multiplex PCR reads with MiXCR. The sample has 400,000 to 500,000 distinct CDR3 sequences, 20% to 25% seen once. Sequenced input: peripheral blood. The receptors shown here come from a woman younger than 35 with stable Graves' hyperthyroidism. Each CDR3 is given with its conserved first and last residue. D genes are given only for firm matches. Size tells how often a clone was seen (once, few, many) or the class of an expanded clone, and some rows leave it out.

size,J,V,D,CDR3,DNA
many,TRBJ2-7,TRBV7-2,TRBD1,CASSQDPGQKGEQYF,TGTGCCAGCAGCCAGGACCCGGGACAGAAGGGGGAGCAGTACTTC
NA,TRBJ2-5,TRBV6-2/TRBV6-3,TRBD1,CASSYSRGRLETQYF,TGTGCCAGCAGTTACTCCAGGGGGCGCTTAGAGACCCAGTACTTC
many,TRBJ1-1,TRBV19,NA,CASSIEEGWTEAFF,TGTGCCAGTAGTATAGAGGAGGGCTGGACTGAAGCTTTCTTT
NA,TRBJ2-5,TRBV2,NA,CASNRIFQETQYF,TGTGCCAGCAACCGGATTTTTCAAGAGACCCAGTACTTC
NA,TRBJ2-7,TRBV6-1,NA,CASEYDSSYEQYF,TGTGCCAGCGAATATGACAGCTCCTACGAGCAGTACTTC
many,TRBJ2-5,TRBV27,TRBD2,CASSLLGGLAGGRQETQYF,TGTGCCAGCAGTTTACTTGGAGGACTAGCGGGAGGTCGGCAAGAGACCCAGTACTTC
many,TRBJ1-6,TRBV9,NA,CASSNLPYNSPLHF,TGTGCCAGCAGCAATCTTCCCTATAATTCACCCCTCCACTTT
NA,TRBJ2-3,TRBV6-1,TRBD1,CASSELAGGITDTQYF,TGTGCCAGCAGTGAATTGGCAGGGGGCATAACAGATACGCAGTATTTT
many,TRBJ2-7,TRBV5-1,NA,CASSKGGTTSYEQYF,TGCGCCTCTTCGAAGGGCGGGACAACCTCCTACGAGCAGTACTTC
NA,TRBJ1-6,TRBV12-3/TRBV12-4,NA,CASSFAAIGQHNNSPLHF,TGTGCCAGCAGTTTCGCCGCGATTGGGCAGCACAATAATTCACCCCTCCACTTT